These 23 T cell receptor beta chains share one sample of origin, sequenced in a study of response to subunit inactivated influenza vaccine. Via MiXCR, TCRdb re-called the RT-PCR reads, giving one row per CDR3 protein. The sample contains about 610,000 distinct CDR3 sequences, 11% to 15% of which appear only once. The material was PBMCs from blood, obtained 11 to 12 days after vaccination. The receptors come from a man between 45 and 60 years old who received an inactivated influenza vaccine.

In this sample, this clonotype turned up many times. This chain connects TRBV20-1 to TRBJ2-7, with D tentatively TRBD1 (5 bases). The CDR3 extends over 11 amino acids. Trimming cost V 3 bases and J 6 bases, with 9 bases left between them. Germline loops: CDR1 DFQATT, CDR2 SNEGSKA (reference sequence). The CDR3 nucleotides read TGCAGTGCTAGTTTTCAGGGCGAGCAGTACTTC. It codes for CSASFQGEQYF.

V gene TRBV2 combines with J gene TRBJ2-1; tentative D call: TRBD2 (6 bases). This CDR3 is built from 14 residues. The germline V and J ends were trimmed by 6 bases and 1 base, with 10 bases remaining between them. CDR1 is SNHLY, CDR2 FYNNEI, per germline. CDR3 bases: TGTGCCAGCAGGGAGGGTTGGTCCTACAATGAGCAGTTCTTC. Amino acid sequence: CASREGWSYNEQFF.

The chain links TRBV12-3 or TRBV12-4 to TRBJ2-7; D unclear. The CDR3 covers 12 residues. V dropped 2 bases and J dropped 5 bases, with 7 bases sitting between them. The CDR3 protein is CASSLSEHEQYF. CDR3 bases: TGTGCCAGCAGTTTAAGTGAACACGAGCAGTACTTC.

This clonotype was recorded a few times. The chain joins TRBV29-1 to TRBJ2-7, with 7 bases identical to TRBD2. CDR1 is SQVTM and CDR2 is ANQGSEA in the germline V gene. Trimming took 7 bases from V and 2 from J; bases not matched to a gene: 5. The CDR3 sequence is 12 residues long. CDR3 in DNA: TGCAGCGGGAACCGGGAGGCCTACGAGCAGTACTTC. Its protein product is CSGNREAYEQYF.

The CDR3 protein is CATSFRGANQETQYF. The CDR3 nucleotides are TGTGCCACCAGTTTTCGAGGGGCGAACCAAGAGACCCAGTACTTC. The genes are TRBV15 and TRBJ2-5; the D gene could be TRBD1 or TRBD2 (5 bases each). This CDR3 contains 15 residues. Germline lookup yields CDR1 LNHNV and CDR2 YYDKDF (reference sequence). Trimming took off 6 bases at V and 0 bases at J, with 14 bases between the two ends.

Many counts were recorded for this clonotype. The V gene is TRBV6-5, the J gene TRBJ1-2; tentatively, D is TRBD1 (5 bases). Germline V gene sequence: CDR1 MNHEY, CDR2 SVGAGI. This CDR3 has 14 residues. V lost 0 bases, J lost 4 bases, and 9 bases lay in between. CDR3 DNA: TGTGCCAGCAGTTACTCCGCGGGACTCTATGGCTACACCTTC. Amino acid sequence: CASSYSAGLYGYTF.

This clonotype has at least ten counts. This chain connects TRBV28 to TRBJ2-7; TRBD2 might be the D (6 bases). The CDR3 length is 14 residues. CDR1 is MDHEN, CDR2 SYDVKM, per germline. The germline V and J ends were trimmed by 6 bases and 6 bases, with 18 bases remaining between them. This chain's CDR3 is CASSPQMGGREQYF. The CDR3 bases are TGTGCCAGCAGCCCACAGATGGGAGGTCGCGAGCAGTACTTC.

This chain connects TRBV3-1 to TRBJ2-7; a possible D gene is TRBD2 (6 bases). The CDR3 runs to 14 residues. Between the trimmed V and J ends, which lost 5 bases and 1 base, there was a span of 12 bases. Germline-derived CDR1 and CDR2 are LGHDT and YNNKEL (reference sequence). CDR3 sequence: CASSYPGRSYEQYF. In nucleotides, the CDR3 is TGTGCCAGCAGCTACCCAGGGAGGTCCTACGAGCAGTACTTC.

This clonotype was counted many times. This rearrangement joins TRBV15 to TRBJ1-3, with a weak D call TRBD1 (5 bases). CDR3 length equals 15 residues. CDR1 is LNHNV, CDR2 YYDKDF, per germline (reference sequence). V lost 0 bases and J lost 2, with 8 bases in between. The CDR3 nucleotides read TGTGCCACCAGCAGAGATTTGGGACCTGGAAACACCATATATTTT. Translating gives CATSRDLGPGNTIYF.

This clonotype showed up just a few times. The chain carries TRBV7-9 and TRBJ1-4; D perhaps matches TRBD1 (5 bases). There are 16 residues in the CDR3. The V gene's germline CDR1 is SEHNR and CDR2 FQNEAQ (reference sequence). The V and J ends lost 4 bases and 10 bases respectively, with 22 bases between them. The CDR3 coding sequence is TGTGCCAGCAGCTCCGAAAGGGACCACTTCAGCGGAAAACTGTTTTTT. Protein: CASSSERDHFSGKLFF.

CDR3 region: CASNQDRYNEQFF. As DNA, the CDR3 is TGCGCCAGCAACCAGGACAGATACAATGAGCAGTTCTTC. The chain combines TRBV5-1 with TRBJ2-1, with D possibly TRBD1 on 6 matching bases. The V end was cut by 6 bases, the J end by 4 bases, with 11 bases between. In germline, CDR1 is SGHRS, CDR2 YFSETQ. The CDR3 consists of 13 residues.

This clonotype occurred a few times. CDR3 residues: CASSEAGSSGEQYF. The CDR3 coding sequence is TGTGCCAGCAGTGAGGCGGGCTCATCTGGCGAGCAGTACTTC. The V and J genes are TRBV25-1 and TRBJ2-7; D might be TRBD2 (5 bases). The CDR3 sequence is 14 residues long. Trimming removed 3 bases at V and 6 bases at J, with 15 bases between. Looked up from germline, CDR1 is MGHDK and CDR2 is SYGVNS.

This clonotype has a handful of counts. The chain employs TRBV6-2 or TRBV6-3 and TRBJ1-1, with 7 bases fitting TRBD1. Losses at the gene ends were 7 bases for V and 5 bases for J; bases not matched to a gene: 10. The germline V gene encodes CDR1 MNHEY and CDR2 SVGEGT. CDR3 size: 14 residues. CDR3 amino acids: CASTTRQGITEAFF. Written as DNA, the CDR3 is TGTGCCAGCACCACGAGACAGGGAATTACTGAAGCTTTCTTT.

The gene calls are TRBV7-9 and TRBJ2-7; tentatively, D is TRBD1 (5 bases). The CDR3 sequence is 15 residues long. The germline V and J ends were trimmed by 1 base and 0 bases, with 10 bases remaining between them. CDR1 and CDR2 (germline): SEHNR, FQNEAQ (reference sequence). The CDR3 DNA is TGTGCCAGCAGCTTAGTACAGGTCAGCTCCTACGAGCAGTACTTC. This encodes CASSLVQVSSYEQYF.

A few counts support this clonotype. The J gene is TRBJ2-7, the V gene TRBV10-3; 12 bases align to TRBD2. This CDR3 spans 17 amino acids. V trimming: 4 bases; J trimming: 0 bases; junction bases outside the gene matches: 7. Germline values: CDR1 ENHRY, CDR2 SYGVKD. CDR3 bases: TGTGCCATCAGTGCCCACTTGACTAGCGGGGGCTCCTACGAGCAGTACTTC. It yields the protein CAISAHLTSGGSYEQYF.

This clonotype has a handful of counts. As DNA, the CDR3 is TGTGCCAGCAGTCCGCCCCAGGGTCATGTTGGAAACACCATATATTTT. Its translation is CASSPPQGHVGNTIYF. The rearrangement joins TRBV12-3 or TRBV12-4 to TRBJ1-3, with D possibly being TRBD1 (5 bases). There are 16 residues in the CDR3. Trimming removed 5 bases at V and 3 bases at J, with 17 bases between.

The rearrangement joins TRBV20-1 to TRBJ2-3; a possible D gene is TRBD2 (5 bases). The germline gives CDR1 DFQATT, CDR2 SNEGSKA (reference sequence). This CDR3 spans 11 amino acids. The CDR3 region has the DNA TGCAGCGCCGACCGGACTGGGGCGCAGTATTTT. Residues: CSADRTGAQYF.

This clonotype has only a few counts. Here the CDR3 reads CASRSLRSGGDYEQYF. The CDR3 DNA follows: TGTGCCAGCAGATCCCTTAGAAGCGGGGGAGACTACGAGCAGTACTTC. V usage is TRBV27 and J usage is TRBJ2-7, with 8 bases identical to TRBD2. This CDR3 comprises 16 residues. After removal of 6 bases from V and 3 bases from J, the junction contained 13 bases not matched to a gene. CDR1 and CDR2 from the germline V gene are MNHEY and SMNVEV (reference sequence).

The chain joins TRBV4-3 to TRBJ2-7; D gene unclear. V lost 2 bases and J lost 6, with 11 bases in between. This CDR3 spans 13 amino acids. Looked up from germline, CDR1 is LGHNA and CDR2 is YSLEER. The CDR3, as DNA: TGCGCCAGCAGCCAAATGCACGCGGCCGAGCAGTACTTC. This gives the protein CASSQMHAAEQYF.

This clonotype was picked up a small number of times. The J gene is TRBJ1-5, the V gene TRBV19; no clear D. The germline gives CDR1 LNHDA, CDR2 SQIVND (reference sequence). The CDR3 is 16 residues long. The V end lost 1 base, the J end lost 4 bases, and 14 bases lay between the germline ends. CDR3 DNA: TGTGCCAGTAGTATAGTGAGAGGGCAGAGAAATCAGCCCCAGCATTTT. As protein: CASSIVRGQRNQPQHF.

A few counts support this clonotype. V gene TRBV10-3 combines with J gene TRBJ2-5, with a weak D call TRBD2 (5 bases). CDR1 and CDR2 (germline): ENHRY, SYGVKD. This CDR3 is built from 11 residues. The V and J ends lost 6 bases and 5 bases respectively, with 7 bases between them. The CDR3 is CAIREGETQYF. The CDR3 region has the DNA TGTGCCATCAGAGAGGGCGAGACCCAGTACTTC.

The chain combines TRBV6-2 or TRBV6-3 with TRBJ2-7; D is possibly TRBD1 or TRBD2 (5 bases each). Between the trimmed V and J ends, which lost 6 bases and 5 bases, there was a span of 17 bases. The CDR3 length is 14 residues. Germline V CDR1 and CDR2: MNHEY, SVGEGT. The CDR3 loop is CASSYTGAPNEQYF. The CDR3 nucleotides read TGTGCCAGCAGCTACACCGGGGCTCCTAACGAGCAGTACTTC.

With respect to this clonotype: It may be a read error: a sequence one base away is much more abundant. V usage is TRBV28 and J usage is TRBJ2-1; 8 positions match TRBD2. The CDR3 extends over 16 amino acids. Germline V gene sequence: CDR1 MDHEN, CDR2 SYDVKM. Trimming at V came to 5 bases and at J to 5 bases, leaving 11 bases not matched to a gene. The CDR3 region has the DNA TGTGCCAGCAGTATGTCCCAGCGGGGGAATGACAATGAGCAGTTCTTC. Its protein product is CASSMSQRGNDNEQFF.